Given below is one T cell receptor beta chain in context. These data come from a study of cytomegalovirus exposure and HLA in healthy donors. Amplification used 60 Vbeta primers and 13 Jbeta primers. Sequencing was performed with immunoSEQ multiplex PCR; in TCRdb, only in-frame clones are kept and a portion is missing. The sample lists some 140,000 clones, 60% to 80% occurring once. This CDR3 comprises 14 residues. The ends were cut back, 6 bases at V and 0 bases at J, with 9 bases in the middle. The germline gives CDR1 LGHNT, CDR2 FRNRAP. This sequence was found in a male donor in good health and CMV-seronegative. The sequenced material came from PBMCs. The chain links TRBV12-5 to TRBJ1-3; maybe TRBD1 (6 bases). CDR3 sequence reads: CASGRQDSGNTIYF. The CDR3 DNA reads as TGTGCTAGTGGCCGACAGGACTCTGGAAACACCATATATTTT.